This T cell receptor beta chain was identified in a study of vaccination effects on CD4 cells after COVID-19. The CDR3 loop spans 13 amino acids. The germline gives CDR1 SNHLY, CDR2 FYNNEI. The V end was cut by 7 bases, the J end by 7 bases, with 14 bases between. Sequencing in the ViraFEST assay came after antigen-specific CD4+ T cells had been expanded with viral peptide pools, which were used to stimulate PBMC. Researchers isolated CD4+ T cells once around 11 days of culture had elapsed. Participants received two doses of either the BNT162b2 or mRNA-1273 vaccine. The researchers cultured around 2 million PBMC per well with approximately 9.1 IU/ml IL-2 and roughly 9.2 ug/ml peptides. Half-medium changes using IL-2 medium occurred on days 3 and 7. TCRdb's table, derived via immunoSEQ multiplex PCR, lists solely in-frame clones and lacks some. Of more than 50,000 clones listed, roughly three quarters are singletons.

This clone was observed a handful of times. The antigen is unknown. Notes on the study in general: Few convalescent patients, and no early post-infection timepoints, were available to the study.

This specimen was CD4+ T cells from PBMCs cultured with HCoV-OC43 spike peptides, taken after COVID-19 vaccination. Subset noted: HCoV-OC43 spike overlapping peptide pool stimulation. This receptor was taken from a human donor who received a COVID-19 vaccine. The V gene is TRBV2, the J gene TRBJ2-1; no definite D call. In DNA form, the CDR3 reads TGTGCCAGCACCTTCCAATTGGAGAATGAGCAGTTCTTC. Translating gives CASTFQLENEQFF.